One sample yielded the 5 T cell receptor beta chains listed below, sequenced in a study of OX40 agonist ivuxolimab in advanced cancers. Sequencing used immunoSEQ multiplex PCR; TCRdb keeps in-frame clones, though not all of them. The sample records about 92,000 clones, about 84% being singletons. Sequencing used CD4+ or CD8+ T cells sorted from blood, obtained in a trial of the OX40 agonist ivuxolimab. All receptors derive from an adult with an advanced solid tumor such as melanoma, head and neck, liver or kidney cancer.

The chain is built from TRBV29-1 and TRBJ1-2; a possible D gene is TRBD1 (5 bases). Germline values: CDR1 SQVTM, CDR2 ANQGSEA. The V end was cut by 0 bases, the J end by 8 bases, with 13 bases between. There are 13 residues in the CDR3. The CDR3 coding sequence is TGCAGCGTTGAAGATCGGGGAGGGACCGGCTACACCTTC. As protein: CSVEDRGGTGYTF.

The sample holds one count of this clone. At the DNA level, this CDR3 is encoded by other sequences in the same sample as well. V usage is TRBV30 and J usage is TRBJ1-1; D not resolved. Germline assignment: CDR1 GTSNPN and CDR2 SVGIG (reference sequence). Trimming removed 3 bases from V and 2 bases from J, with 10 bases in between. This CDR3 is built from 13 residues. The CDR3, as DNA: TGTGCCTGGAGCGACGGGGTTAACACTGAAGCTTTCTTT. This gives the protein CAWSDGVNTEAFF. The variable domain in full, with the rest retrieved from reference TRBV30 and TRBJ1-1, is SQTIHQWPATLVQPVGSPLSLECTVEGTSNPNLYWYRQAAGRGLQLLFYSVGIGQISSEVPQNLSASRPQDRQFILSSKKLLLSDSGFYLCAWSDGVNTEAFFGQGTRLTVV.

This clone was counted once. This sequence joins TRBV27 and TRBJ2-7; the D call may be TRBD1 or TRBD2 (5 bases each). The V end was cut by 5 bases, the J end by 2 bases, with 10 bases between. Germline assignment: CDR1 MNHEY and CDR2 SMNVEV (reference sequence). This CDR3 has 13 amino acids. The CDR3 coding sequence is TGTGCCAGCAGTCCGGGACGGACCTACGAGCAGTACTTC. This codes for CASSPGRTYEQYF.

This chain links TRBV5-6 with TRBJ2-1; 12 nucleotides match TRBD2. CDR3 length: 16 residues. Per the germline V gene, CDR1 is SGHDT and CDR2 is YYEEEE. The V segment lost 0 bases and the J segment 7 bases; nucleotides outside the gene matches: 5. This chain's CDR3 is CASSLAGTSGLNEQFF. The CDR3 DNA reads TGTGCCAGCAGCTTGGCCGGGACTAGCGGGTTGAATGAGCAGTTCTTC.

This clone was observed a handful of times. This chain links TRBV19 with TRBJ1-1; a weak D match, TRBD1 (6 bases). The V end lost 5 bases, the J end lost 7 bases, and 20 bases lay between the germline ends. CDR3 length equals 15 residues. The germline gives CDR1 LNHDA, CDR2 SQIVND (reference sequence). For the CDR3, the DNA is TGTGCCAGTAGTTTCGGGGGGCTCAGGGACCTTGAAGCTTTCTTT. It yields the protein CASSFGGLRDLEAFF.